This T cell receptor beta chain was captured by sequencing in a study of T cell repertoires in cytomegalovirus infection. Findings and limits, study-wide: Cumulated frequencies of public TCR beta families served to identify carriers of CMV plus the relevant HLA.

CDR1 is SNHLY and CDR2 is FYNNEI in the germline V gene. The CDR3 has 13 residues. V dropped 7 bases and J dropped 4 bases, with 13 bases sitting between them. TCRdb redid the calling of the reads with MiXCR, one entry per CDR3 protein. Here the sample spans roughly 600,000 distinct CDR3 sequences, 20% to 25% being singletons. Only a few counts were recorded for this clonotype. Its target is unknown. Source material: CD8+ T cells from PBMCs. The sequence was collected from a human donor in good health (CMV status not recorded). Some clones in this sample may be carry-over from other donors' samples. The rearrangement uses TRBV2 and TRBJ1-1; D gene ambiguous. In DNA, the CDR3 is TGTGCCAGCACCTCTGGTGACATCACTGAAGCTTTCTTT. Protein: CASTSGDITEAFF.